These 27 T cell receptor beta chains were all obtained from the same sample, sequenced in a study of blood T cell repertoires in COVID-19. The assay was immunoSEQ multiplex PCR, and TCRdb's table has in-frame clones only and misses some. Seen here are 65,000 to 80,000 clones, 86% observed once, and the top ten hold roughly 2%. Sequencing was carried out using peripheral blood. These receptors originate from a man aged 25-40 years with acute or convalescent COVID-19.

This rearrangement joins TRBV2 to TRBJ1-2; D is possibly TRBD1 (5 bases). V lost 3 bases and J 5 bases, leaving 13 bases between the germline ends. CDR3 length: 14 residues. Germline V gene lookup returns CDR1 SNHLY and CDR2 FYNNEI. Here the CDR3 DNA reads TGTGCCAGCAGTGAGAACAGGCTTTTTTATGGCTACACCTTC. It translates to CASSENRLFYGYTF.

This chain links TRBV18 with TRBJ2-3; 8 bases agree with TRBD2. The germline gives CDR1 KGHSH, CDR2 LQKENI. The CDR3 consists of 16 residues. The trim removed 2 bases at V and 2 bases at J, leaving 6 bases unmatched. CDR3 DNA sequence: TGTGCCAGCTCACCAGGGTCAGCGGGAGTCACAGATACGCAGTATTTT. This encodes CASSPGSAGVTDTQYF. The complete variable domain, with remaining parts taken from reference TRBV18 and TRBJ2-3, reads NAGVMQNPRHLVRRRGQEARLRCSPMKGHSHVYWYRQLPEEGLKFMVYLQKENIIDESGMPKERFSAEFPKEGPSILRIQQVVRGDSAAYFCASSPGSAGVTDTQYFGPGTRLTVL.

The genes are TRBV6-2 or TRBV6-3 and TRBJ2-7; D may be TRBD1 (6 bases). Germline-derived CDR1 and CDR2 are MNHEY and SVGEGT. The ends were cut back, 2 bases at V and 6 bases at J, with 20 bases in the middle. The CDR3 spans 16 residues. The chain's CDR3 is CASSYRSSRGSGEQYF. The CDR3 DNA reads as TGTGCCAGCAGTTACCGGTCCTCAAGGGGGTCCGGCGAGCAGTACTTC.

This chain joins TRBV3-1 (or the pseudogene TRBV3-2) and TRBJ2-2; tentative D call: TRBD1 (5 bases). Between the trimmed V and J ends, which lost 4 bases and 0 bases, there was a span of 15 bases. This CDR3 is built from 17 residues. Germline V gives CDR1 LGHDT, CDR2 YNNKEL (reference sequence). The CDR3 DNA is TGTGCCAGCAGCCCCTCCTGGGGCAGAACGAACACCGGGGAGCTGTTTTTT. Amino acids: CASSPSWGRTNTGELFF.

The rearrangement links TRBV5-1 to TRBJ2-1, with D unclear. Per the germline V gene, CDR1 is SGHRS and CDR2 is YFSETQ. Deletions cut 1 base from V and 7 bases from J, with 27 bases between. The CDR3 runs 19 residues. In DNA form, the CDR3 reads TGCGCCAGCAGCTTGAGACCTAGAGCCGGGTCCTCCACGGGTAATGAGCAGTTCTTC. Encoded protein: CASSLRPRAGSSTGNEQFF.

This chain links TRBV27 with TRBJ1-2; the D is unclear. The germline V gene encodes CDR1 MNHEY and CDR2 SMNVEV (reference sequence). V lost 2 bases and J 2 bases, leaving 6 bases between the germline ends. The CDR3 totals 13 residues. The CDR3 region has the DNA TGTGCCAGCAGTTTAACGGGGAACTATGGCTACACCTTC. It specifies CASSLTGNYGYTF.

The rearrangement uses TRBV12-3 or TRBV12-4 and TRBJ1-2; no reliable D call. The CDR3 is made up of 13 amino acids. V was shortened by 1 base and J by 4 bases, with 7 bases between the two germline ends. The DNA for the CDR3 is TGTGCCAGCAGTTTAGGGGCAGCCTATGGCTACACCTTC. Translated, it gives CASSLGAAYGYTF.

This chain connects TRBV12-3 or TRBV12-4 to TRBJ1-1; TRBD1 aligns across 10 bases. This CDR3 comprises 13 residues. The V segment lost 3 bases and the J segment 7 bases; nucleotides outside the gene matches: 2. CDR3 sequence: CASSLGQGFEAFF. The CDR3 DNA sequence: TGTGCCAGCAGTTTGGGACAGGGGTTTGAAGCTTTCTTT.

CDR3 sequence: CASSPLTGGSTDTQYF. In nucleotides, the CDR3 is TGTGCCAGCTCACCACTTACAGGGGGGAGCACAGATACGCAGTATTTT. V usage is TRBV18 and J usage is TRBJ2-3, with 8 bases that match TRBD1. Germline V CDR1 and CDR2: KGHSH, LQKENI. This CDR3 is built from 16 residues. V gave up 1 base and J gave up 0 bases; unmatched junction bases: 3.

The chain carries TRBV19 and TRBJ1-3, with TRBD1 matching 8 bases. Trimming at V came to 6 bases and at J to 0 bases, leaving 7 bases not matched to a gene. Germline-derived CDR1 and CDR2 are LNHDA and SQIVND (reference sequence). The CDR3 is 16 amino acids. The CDR3 bases are TGTGCCAGTAGACTAACAGGGGGAAACTCTGGAAACACCATATATTTT. Translating it yields CASRLTGGNSGNTIYF. Filled out from reference TRBV19 and TRBJ1-3, the complete variable domain reads DGGITQSPKYLFRKEGQNVTLSCEQNLNHDAMYWYRQDPGQGLRLIYYSQIVNDFQKGDIAEGYSVSREKKESFPLTVTSAQKNPTAFYLCASRLTGGNSGNTIYFGEGSWLTVV.

The chain uses TRBV6-6 and TRBJ1-2, with 10 bases aligning to TRBD1. V trimming: 6 bases; J trimming: 5 bases; junction bases outside the gene matches: 9. This CDR3 has 15 amino acids. CDR1 and CDR2 from the germline V gene are MNHNY and SVGAGI (reference sequence). The CDR3 DNA reads TGTGCCAGCAGAACCCTCGACAGGGGGCCGTATGGCTACACCTTC. This encodes CASRTLDRGPYGYTF.

The genes are TRBV5-5 and TRBJ2-1; 7 bases fit TRBD2. CDR3 length: 16 residues. With 4 bases clipped from V and 7 bases from J, the junction kept 14 bases outside the gene matches. Germline values: CDR1 SGHKS, CDR2 YYEKEE (reference sequence). CDR3: CASSPTGGRADNEQFF. CDR3 nucleotide sequence: TGTGCCAGCAGCCCCACTGGGGGGAGGGCCGATAATGAGCAGTTCTTC. Based on the CDR3 plus reference TRBV5-5 and TRBJ2-1, the full variable domain is DAGVTQSPTHLIKTRGQQVTLRCSPISGHKSVSWYQQVLGQGPQFIFQYYEKEERGRGNFPDRFSARQFPNYSSELNVNALLLGDSALYLCASSPTGGRADNEQFFGPGTRLTVL.

This clone was seen only a few times. The chain combines TRBV19 with TRBJ1-3; D is possibly TRBD1 (5 bases). The CDR3 consists of 16 residues. From germline, CDR1 is LNHDA and CDR2 SQIVND (reference sequence). The V and J ends lost 5 bases and 0 bases respectively, with 14 bases between them. The CDR3 is CASSGGLFGSGNTIYF. For the CDR3, the DNA is TGTGCCAGTAGTGGGGGACTCTTCGGCTCTGGAAACACCATATATTTT.

The V call is TRBV2, the J call TRBJ2-2; a weak D match, TRBD1 (6 bases). CDR3 length: 15 amino acids. CDR1 is SNHLY, CDR2 FYNNEI, per germline. Trimming removed 7 bases from V and 2 bases from J, with 14 bases in between. CDR3 DNA sequence: TGTGCCAGCACCTGGGCAGGGGTTAACACCGGGGAGCTGTTTTTT. It encodes CASTWAGVNTGELFF.

In this sample, this clone turned up once. The chain combines TRBV19 with TRBJ1-3, with D unresolved. Trimming pared 3 bases from V and 4 bases from J, leaving 7 bases between. Germline CDR1 reads LNHDA; CDR2 reads SQIVND (reference sequence). The CDR3 length is 13 residues. This CDR3 reads CASSMFRGNTIYF. The CDR3 DNA reads as TGTGCCAGTAGTATGTTCAGGGGAAACACCATATATTTT. Drawing the rest from reference TRBV19 and TRBJ1-3, the complete variable domain is DGGITQSPKYLFRKEGQNVTLSCEQNLNHDAMYWYRQDPGQGLRLIYYSQIVNDFQKGDIAEGYSVSREKKESFPLTVTSAQKNPTAFYLCASSMFRGNTIYFGEGSWLTVV.

This chain links TRBV7-3 with TRBJ2-3; TRBD2 aligns across 8 bases. Trimming at V came to 1 base and at J to 5 bases, leaving 5 bases not matched to a gene. Germline assignment: CDR1 SGHTA and CDR2 FQGTGA. This CDR3 is 15 amino acids long. The CDR3: CASSLMAGGVDTQYF. In DNA, the CDR3 is TGTGCCAGCAGCTTAATGGCGGGGGGTGTAGATACGCAGTATTTT. Combining the CDR3 with reference TRBV7-3 and TRBJ2-3 gives the whole variable domain GAGVSQTPSNKVTEKGKYVELRCDPISGHTALYWYRQSLGQGPEFLIYFQGTGAADDSGLPNDRFFAVRPEGSVSTLKIQRTERGDSAVYLCASSLMAGGVDTQYFGPGTRLTVL.

The gene calls are TRBV2 and TRBJ1-6; possibly TRBD1 for D (6 bases). This CDR3 is 13 amino acids long. Germline-derived CDR1 and CDR2 are SNHLY and FYNNEI. The ends were cut back, 10 bases at V and 7 bases at J, with 14 bases in the middle. CDR3 in DNA: TGTGCCACCAGACAGGAGTCGAATTCACCCCTCCACTTT. It codes for CATRQESNSPLHF.

The chain has TRBV6-1 and TRBJ1-1, with 7 bases that match TRBD1. This CDR3 region has 14 residues. The V segment lost 3 bases and the J segment 1 base; nucleotides outside the gene matches: 2. Germline CDR1 is MNHNS and CDR2 is SASEGT. CDR3 region: CASSEGQQNTEAFF. As DNA, the CDR3 is TGTGCCAGCAGTGAGGGACAGCAGAACACTGAAGCTTTCTTT.

This chain joins TRBV5-6 and TRBJ1-5; tentatively, D is TRBD1 (6 bases). This CDR3 has 16 residues. Germline CDR1 is SGHDT and CDR2 is YYEEEE. The V end was cut by 0 bases, the J end by 5 bases, with 15 bases between. In DNA, the CDR3 is TGTGCCAGCAGCTTGGGGGCAGGGGATTATGATCAGCCCCAGCATTTT. This encodes CASSLGAGDYDQPQHF.

A remark on this clone: Other DNA variants within this sample encode the same CDR3. The J gene is TRBJ1-2, the V gene TRBV11-2, with D possibly matching TRBD1 (5 bases). CDR3 size: 12 residues. The germline V and J ends were trimmed by 5 bases and 7 bases, with 11 bases remaining between them. Germline values: CDR1 SGHAT, CDR2 FQNNGV. CDR3 nucleotide sequence: TGTGCCAGCAGCCCTAGCGGGGCTGGCTACACCTTC. Amino acids: CASSPSGAGYTF.

V is TRBV18 and J is TRBJ1-1; no definite D call. Germline V gene lookup returns CDR1 KGHSH and CDR2 LQKENI. Trimming stripped 1 base from V and 1 base from J, with 7 bases between. This CDR3 has 14 residues. The DNA of the CDR3 is TGTGCCAGCTCACCACGGCAGGCGAACACTGAAGCTTTCTTT. Its translation is CASSPRQANTEAFF.

This clone was recorded a few times. This chain uses TRBV24-1 with TRBJ2-4, with a tentative D call TRBD1 (6 bases). The CDR3 spans 13 residues. CDR1 KGHDR and CDR2 SFDVKD come from the germline V gene. Trimming removed 6 bases at V and 6 bases at J, with 11 bases between. The CDR3 bases are TGTGCCACCAGTTTGGGGGCGGCAAACATTCAGTACTTC. This sequence encodes CATSLGAANIQYF.

The rearrangement joins TRBV7-3 to TRBJ2-2, with a weak D call TRBD1 (5 bases). The CDR3 runs to 16 residues. Germline-derived CDR1 and CDR2 are SGHTA and FQGTGA. Trimming took off 5 bases at V and 3 bases at J, with 16 bases between the two ends. This CDR3 is CASSTNPWGDTGELFF. The CDR3 DNA sequence: TGTGCCAGCAGCACTAACCCCTGGGGCGACACCGGGGAGCTGTTTTTT.

The CDR3, as DNA: TGTGCCAGCAGCAAGGGACAGGGGGTAATCTCTGAAGCTTTCTTT. Protein: CASSKGQGVISEAFF. J is TRBJ1-1 and V is TRBV5-4; TRBD1 agrees at 11 bases. Looked up from germline, CDR1 is SGHNT and CDR2 is YYREEE (reference sequence). The trim removed 4 bases at V and 6 bases at J, leaving 8 bases unmatched. The CDR3 is 15 residues long.

V and J are TRBV5-4 and TRBJ1-6, with D hard to call. CDR1 and CDR2 (germline): SGHNT, YYREEE (reference sequence). The CDR3 spans 13 residues. V was shortened by 2 bases and J by 9 bases, with 9 bases between the two germline ends. The DNA for the CDR3 is TGTGCCAGCAGCTTCGACATAGGTTCACCCCTCCACTTT. Its protein is CASSFDIGSPLHF.

The chain carries TRBV6-5 and TRBJ2-3; D unresolved. V was cut by 6 bases and J by 4 bases, with 14 bases left in between. The germline gives CDR1 MNHEY, CDR2 SVGAGI. There are 14 residues in the CDR3. CDR3 DNA sequence: TGTGCCAGCAGGCAACTTAGATCCGCAGATACGCAGTATTTT. As protein: CASRQLRSADTQYF.

This rearrangement joins TRBV4-2 to TRBJ2-5, with D tentatively TRBD2 (5 bases). This CDR3 has 14 amino acids. Germline CDR1 is LGHNA and CDR2 is YNFKEQ. Trimming cost V 0 bases and J 5 bases, with 10 bases left between them. In DNA form, the CDR3 reads TGTGCCAGCAGCCAAGACTGGGAGATGGAGACCCAGTACTTC. Translation: CASSQDWEMETQYF.